The 30 T cell receptor beta chains given below trace back to one sample, sequenced in a study of regulatory T cells in long-lasting Graves disease. Combining iRepertoire HTBI primers with Arm-PCR of CDR3 regions, the authors built TCR beta libraries. TCRdb recomputed calls from the multiplex PCR reads with MiXCR, one row per CDR3 protein. Among 400,000 to 650,000 distinct CDR3 sequences, 15% to 20% were seen once, and the ten largest hold 20% to 25%. The time point here: newly diagnosed GD, antithyroid drugs for less than 3 months. TCR sequences were obtained from RNA taken from PBMCs. This same sample was also taken into another study, of T cells in Graves' hyperthyroidism and ophthalmopathy.

Sequencing was performed on peripheral blood mononuclear cells (PBMCs), taken at new diagnosis, from a patient treated with antithyroid drugs. Receptors originate from a woman aged 35-65 years with Graves disease.

This clonotype was observed a few times. V gene TRBV4-1 combines with J gene TRBJ2-5; D remains ambiguous. The CDR3 sequence is 14 residues long. CDR1 is MGHRA and CDR2 is YSYEKL in the germline V gene. V lost 3 bases and J 1 base, leaving 9 bases between the germline ends. CDR3 sequence: CASSHTVFQETQYF. The DNA for the CDR3 is TGCGCCAGCAGCCACACGGTATTCCAAGAGACCCAGTACTTC.

This clonotype was seen at least ten times. The rearrangement uses TRBV12-3 or TRBV12-4 and TRBJ1-5, with a possible D match to TRBD1 (5 bases). The CDR3 loop spans 15 amino acids. V was trimmed by 1 base and J by 6 bases, leaving 13 bases between them. The CDR3 here is CASSLGGSVSQPQHF. CDR3 nucleotide sequence: TGTGCCAGCAGTTTAGGGGGCAGTGTGAGTCAGCCCCAGCATTTT.

This clonotype was recorded at least ten times. The genes are TRBV6-1 and TRBJ1-2, with a possible D match to TRBD1 (6 bases). Germline V gives CDR1 MNHNS, CDR2 SASEGT. Trimming removed 4 bases from V and 2 bases from J, with 14 bases in between. CDR3 length: 15 residues. The CDR3 spells CASSGSGTPNYGYTF. CDR3 DNA: TGTGCCAGCAGTGGATCCGGGACACCCAACTATGGCTACACCTTC.

This clonotype was seen a handful of times. The rearrangement joins TRBV7-2 to TRBJ1-4; D not resolved. V lost 5 bases to trimming and J lost 8 bases, with 18 bases between them. The length of the CDR3 is 15 residues. Germline CDR1 is SGHTA and CDR2 is FQGNSA. The CDR3 spells CASSPYVWPGEKLFF. CDR3 nucleotides: TGTGCCAGCAGCCCGTATGTATGGCCCGGCGAAAAACTGTTTTTT.

This clonotype was counted a few times. The V and J genes are TRBV4-1 and TRBJ2-2; 8 positions agree with TRBD1. The CDR3 runs to 15 residues. V dropped 5 bases and J dropped 4; count of bases not matched to a gene: 6. Germline-derived CDR1 and CDR2 are MGHRA and YSYEKL. The CDR3 DNA follows: TGCGCCAGCAGCGGACAGGGAAGGAGCACCGGGGAGCTGTTTTTT. It translates to CASSGQGRSTGELFF.

The sample holds many counts of this clonotype. The chain carries TRBV12-3 or TRBV12-4 and TRBJ1-2; 10 bases fit TRBD1. Trimming took 8 bases from V and 6 from J; bases not matched to a gene: 0. The CDR3 runs 11 residues. The chain's CDR3 is CASGQGDGYTF. Written as DNA, the CDR3 is TGTGCCAGCGGACAGGGGGATGGCTACACCTTC.

This clonotype was recorded many times. For the CDR3, the DNA is TGTGCCAGCAGCCGCGGGACGGGGGGGTACCAAGAGACCCAGTACTTC. This encodes CASSRGTGGYQETQYF. The chain combines TRBV11-2 with TRBJ2-5; 8 bases are a match to TRBD2. This CDR3 is built from 16 residues. V shed 5 bases, J shed 0 bases, and the junction held 8 bases outside the gene matches. The germline CDR1 and CDR2 sequences are SGHAT and FQNNGV.

Many counts were recorded for this clonotype. V gene TRBV12-3 or TRBV12-4 combines with J gene TRBJ1-6; no firm D call. This CDR3 contains 13 residues. The ends were cut back, 1 base at V and 7 bases at J, with 5 bases in the middle. The CDR3 sequence is CASSLGFNSPLHF. The CDR3 region has the DNA TGTGCCAGCAGTTTAGGGTTCAATTCACCCCTCCACTTT.

This clonotype was counted ten times or more. Here the CDR3 reads CASSLASRGDYTF. In DNA, the CDR3 is TGTGCCAGCAGCTTAGCGTCTAGAGGGGACTACACCTTC. The chain recombines TRBV7-2 with TRBJ1-2; D possibly corresponds to TRBD1 (5 bases). V was clipped by 0 bases and J by 10 bases, with 12 bases between them. Germline CDR1 reads SGHTA; CDR2 reads FQGNSA. CDR3 length: 13 amino acids. Full variable domain (remainder filled in from reference TRBV7-2 and TRBJ1-2): GAGVSQSPSNKVTEKGKDVELRCDPISGHTALYWYRQSLGQGLEFLIYFQGNSAPDKSGLPSDRFSAERTGGSVSTLTIQRTQQEDSAVYLCASSLASRGDYTFGSGTRLTVV.

This clonotype was found once. A much bigger clone sits one base away, suggesting this may be a read error. The rearrangement uses TRBV2 and TRBJ2-1; 14 bases line up with TRBD2. CDR3 length: 14 residues. With V trimmed by 11 bases and J by 8 bases, 8 bases remained unmatched. The V gene's germline CDR1 is SNHLY and CDR2 FYNNEI. As DNA, the CDR3 is TGTGCCGGCCGACTAGCGGGGGGGTTGGATGAGCAGTTCTTC. It codes for CAGRLAGGLDEQFF.

This clonotype was seen at least ten times. This chain joins TRBV11-2 and TRBJ2-1; TRBD2 might be the D (6 bases). CDR1 SGHAT and CDR2 FQNNGV come from the germline V gene. There are 15 residues in the CDR3. Trimming pared 5 bases from V and 0 bases from J, leaving 11 bases between. CDR3 DNA: TGTGCCAGCAGCCCTCGCGGGAACTCCTACAATGAGCAGTTCTTC. It translates to CASSPRGNSYNEQFF.

This clonotype has ten or more counts. This chain connects TRBV9 to TRBJ1-2; the D gene is possibly TRBD1 (6 bases). The CDR3 length is 14 residues. The V end lost 0 bases, the J end lost 8 bases, and 14 bases lay between the germline ends. Germline values: CDR1 SGDLS, CDR2 YYNGEE. The chain's CDR3 is CASSVDNREGGYTF. CDR3 bases: TGTGCCAGCAGCGTAGATAACAGGGAAGGCGGCTACACCTTC.

This clonotype was counted many times. V and J are TRBV11-2 and TRBJ2-5, with a tentative D call TRBD1 (5 bases). The CDR3 totals 13 residues. Germline V gives CDR1 SGHAT, CDR2 FQNNGV. V gave up 1 base and J gave up 4 bases, with 7 bases separating them. The chain's CDR3 is CASSLGQLETQYF. CDR3 nucleotides: TGTGCCAGCAGCTTAGGACAGTTAGAGACCCAGTACTTC. The complete variable domain, with remaining parts taken from reference TRBV11-2 and TRBJ2-5, reads EAGVAQSPRYKIIEKRQSVAFWCNPISGHATLYWYQQILGQGPKLLIQFQNNGVVDDSQLPKDRFSAERLKGVDSTLKIQPAKLEDSAVYLCASSLGQLETQYFGPGTRLLVL.

CDR3 coding DNA: TGTGCCAGCAGCTCCACAGCGGGGGCAGGTTACGAGCAGTACTTC. Translation gives CASSSTAGAGYEQYF. The V and J genes are TRBV3-1 and TRBJ2-7; 8 bases are a match to TRBD2. The CDR3 spans 15 residues. CDR1 is LGHDT, CDR2 YNNKEL, per germline (reference sequence). V trimming: 5 bases; J trimming: 4 bases; junction bases outside the gene matches: 10.

The chain joins TRBV18 to TRBJ2-5; TRBD2 matches at 7 bases. This CDR3 has 15 amino acids. Trimming removed 2 bases from V and 2 bases from J; junction bases left unmatched: 5. Germline assignment: CDR1 KGHSH and CDR2 LQKENI. CDR3 nucleotides: TGTGCCAGCTCACCAATTCGGGGGGAACAAGAGACCCAGTACTTC. Its protein product is CASSPIRGEQETQYF.

This clonotype was detected ten times or more. This chain joins TRBV20-1 and TRBJ2-5; 10 bases map to TRBD2. The CDR3 is 16 amino acids. Germline loops: CDR1 DFQATT, CDR2 SNEGSKA (reference sequence). The V gene end was trimmed by 1 base and the J gene end by 1 base; junction bases not matched to a gene: 6. The CDR3 is CSARGLAGALQETQYF. The CDR3, as DNA: TGCAGTGCTAGAGGGCTAGCGGGGGCCCTCCAAGAGACCCAGTACTTC.

This clonotype has at least ten counts. CDR3 nucleotides: TGTGCCAGCAGCCAAGCCGGGACAGGGTCCTACGAGCAGTACTTC. Its translation is CASSQAGTGSYEQYF. The genes are TRBV3-1 and TRBJ2-7; 9 bases line up with TRBD1. V lost 1 base and J lost 1; bases outside the gene matches: 2. The CDR3 spans 15 residues. Germline CDR1 reads LGHDT; CDR2 reads YNNKEL (reference sequence).

This clonotype showed up many times. The rearrangement uses TRBV2 and TRBJ2-7; 7 nucleotides agree with TRBD1. V gave up 6 bases and J gave up 7 bases; unmatched junction bases: 12. Germline CDR1 and CDR2: SNHLY and FYNNEI. This CDR3 comprises 14 residues. This CDR3 is CASRGPTGQWEQYF. The CDR3 coding sequence is TGTGCCAGCAGGGGACCGACAGGGCAATGGGAGCAGTACTTC.

Ten or more counts support this clonotype. CDR3: CASSPTGTESYEQYF. The CDR3 DNA reads as TGTGCCAGCAGCCCTACCGGGACAGAGAGCTACGAGCAGTACTTC. The chain uses TRBV7-2 and TRBJ2-7, with 7 bases identical to TRBD1. Trimming cost V 5 bases and J 3 bases; bases outside gene matches: 10. The CDR3 spans 15 residues. The germline gives CDR1 SGHTA, CDR2 FQGNSA.

The table lists this clonotype with a count of one. The V call is TRBV6-1, the J call TRBJ2-6, with 7 bases identical to TRBD1. The trim removed 6 bases at V and 2 bases at J, leaving 4 bases unmatched. The CDR3 is 15 residues long. Germline V gene data show CDR1 as MNHNS and CDR2 as SASEGT. The CDR3 sequence is CASRRQGTGANVLTF. CDR3 coding DNA: TGTGCCAGCAGAAGACAGGGTACTGGGGCCAACGTCCTGACTTTC.

This clonotype is a singleton in its sample. The chain recombines TRBV11-1 with TRBJ2-5, with D tentatively TRBD1 or TRBD2 (5 bases each). TRBJ2-7 matches the DNA end more closely, so the J call is doubtful. Per the germline V gene, CDR1 is SGHAT and CDR2 is FQDESV (reference sequence). The CDR3 length is 16 residues. This chain's CDR3 is CASSSLGPRTSYEQYF. For the CDR3, the DNA is TGTGCCAGCAGCTCTTTGGGACCGAGAACCTCCTACGAGCAGTACTTC.

The V call is TRBV4-1, the J call TRBJ2-6; D may be TRBD1 or TRBD2 (5 bases each). V was clipped by 3 bases and J by 2 bases, with 20 bases between them. From germline, CDR1 is MGHRA and CDR2 YSYEKL. The CDR3 sequence is 19 residues long. CDR3 region: CASSHLPLLRGPGANVLTF. The CDR3 DNA sequence: TGCGCCAGCAGCCACCTTCCCCTCCTACGGGGACCTGGGGCCAACGTCCTGACTTTC.

This clonotype has more than one count but fewer than ten. The chain couples TRBV10-2 to TRBJ1-5; possible D gene TRBD1, 5 bases. CDR1 is WSHSY and CDR2 is SAAADI in the germline V gene. The CDR3 is 14 residues long. V was clipped by 6 bases and J by 4 bases, with 13 bases between them. DNA of the CDR3: TGCGCCAGCAGCTTTGGCCCAGGGAATCAGCCCCAGCATTTT. This codes for CASSFGPGNQPQHF.

This clonotype was observed at least ten times. The chain uses TRBV2 and TRBJ1-5, with a tentative D call TRBD1 (6 bases). Trimming cost V 2 bases and J 9 bases, with 14 bases left between them. CDR3 size: 14 residues. The germline gives CDR1 SNHLY, CDR2 FYNNEI. CDR3 sequence: CASSEYGGLGPQHF. The CDR3 bases are TGTGCCAGCAGTGAATACGGGGGGCTCGGGCCCCAGCATTTT.

This clonotype has just a few counts. The J gene is TRBJ1-1, the V gene TRBV9; D not certain. Germline loops: CDR1 SGDLS, CDR2 YYNGEE. The V gene lost 3 bases and the J gene lost 0 bases, with 9 bases spanning the gap. The CDR3 covers 14 residues. CDR3 bases: TGTGCCAGCAGCGCAGGATGGTTGAACACTGAAGCTTTCTTT. Protein sequence: CASSAGWLNTEAFF. The full variable domain, in which reference TRBV9 and TRBJ1-1 provide the parts outside the CDR3, is DSGVTQTPKHLITATGQRVTLRCSPRSGDLSVYWYQQSLDQGLQFLIQYYNGEERAKGNILERFSAQQFPDLHSELNLSSLELGDSALYFCASSAGWLNTEAFFGQGTRLTVV.

The sample holds many counts of this clonotype. The chain couples TRBV11-2 to TRBJ2-2; 7 bases line up with TRBD2. V lost 1 base and J lost 8; bases outside the gene matches: 1. The germline gives CDR1 SGHAT, CDR2 FQNNGV. The CDR3 is 13 amino acids. CDR3 sequence: CASSLGLAGELFF. The CDR3 region has the DNA TGTGCCAGCAGCTTAGGACTAGCAGGGGAGCTGTTTTTT.

As regards this clonotype: The junction and the germline gene differ at one end; a read error may be behind it. The chain couples TRBV5-1 to TRBJ2-1; 7 nucleotides agree with TRBD2. This CDR3 region has 16 residues. CDR1 is SGHRS and CDR2 is YFSETQ in the germline V gene. CDR3 region: CASSLGGGGLYNEQFF. The DNA for the CDR3 is TGTGCCAGCAGCTTGGGGGGGGGAGGACTCTACAATGAGCAGTTCTTC.

There are many counts of this clonotype. The V and J genes are TRBV27 and TRBJ2-7; the match to TRBD1 covers 8 bases. CDR3 size: 16 residues. The trim removed 6 bases at V and 2 bases at J, leaving 12 bases unmatched. Germline CDR1 is MNHEY and CDR2 is SMNVEV (reference sequence). CDR3 DNA sequence: TGTGCCAGCAGCCCTATCTACAGGGGGATAGCCTACGAGCAGTACTTC. Its protein product is CASSPIYRGIAYEQYF.

The V call is TRBV4-1, the J call TRBJ2-1; D is tentatively TRBD1 or TRBD2 (6 bases each). CDR1 is MGHRA, CDR2 YSYEKL, per germline. This CDR3 has 15 residues. V was trimmed by 4 bases and J by 7 bases, leaving 17 bases between them. The DNA for the CDR3 is TGCGCCAGCAGCCGGTTTGAGGGGGGTGTGAATGAGCAGTTCTTC. Translating gives CASSRFEGGVNEQFF.

This clonotype has a handful of counts. One base away lies a much larger clone, so this may be a sequencing read error. The chain couples TRBV12-3 or TRBV12-4 to TRBJ1-3; TRBD1 matches 7 bases. The length of the CDR3 is 16 residues. CDR3 coding DNA: TGTGCCAGCAGTCAGGGACAGCATTACTCTGGAAGCACCATATATTTT. Its protein is CASSQGQHYSGSTIYF.